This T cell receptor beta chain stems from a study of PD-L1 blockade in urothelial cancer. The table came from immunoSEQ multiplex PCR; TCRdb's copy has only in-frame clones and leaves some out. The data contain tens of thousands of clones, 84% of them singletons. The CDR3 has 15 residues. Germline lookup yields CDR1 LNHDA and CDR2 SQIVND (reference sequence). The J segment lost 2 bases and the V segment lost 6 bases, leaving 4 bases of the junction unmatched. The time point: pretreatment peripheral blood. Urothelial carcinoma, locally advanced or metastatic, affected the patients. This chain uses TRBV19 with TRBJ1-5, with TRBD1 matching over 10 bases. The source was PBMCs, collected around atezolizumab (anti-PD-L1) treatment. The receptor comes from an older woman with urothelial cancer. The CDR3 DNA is TGTGCCAGTAGCACCGGGACAGGGGGCAATCAGCCCCAGCATTTT. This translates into CASSTGTGGNQPQHF.